This T cell receptor beta chain appears in the sequencing data of a study of OX40 agonist ivuxolimab in advanced cancers. Germline V gene lookup returns CDR1 SGHNT and CDR2 YYREEE (reference sequence). The junction had 6 bases not matched to a gene; V was cut back by 1 base and J by 5 bases. The CDR3 length is 15 residues. Produced via immunoSEQ multiplex PCR; TCRdb's table is partial and in-frame only. The sample includes 71,000 or so clones, about 88% seen only once; the top ten take 0.95% to 1.4%. Sequenced here: CD4+ or CD8+ T cells sorted from blood, sampled in a trial of the OX40 agonist ivuxolimab. This rearrangement joins TRBV5-4 to TRBJ2-1; 7 bases line up with TRBD2. The TCR comes from an adult with an advanced solid tumor such as melanoma, head and neck, liver or kidney cancer. The CDR3 loop is CASSLFQRDHNEQFF. DNA of the CDR3: TGTGCCAGCAGCTTGTTCCAGCGGGACCACAATGAGCAGTTCTTC.